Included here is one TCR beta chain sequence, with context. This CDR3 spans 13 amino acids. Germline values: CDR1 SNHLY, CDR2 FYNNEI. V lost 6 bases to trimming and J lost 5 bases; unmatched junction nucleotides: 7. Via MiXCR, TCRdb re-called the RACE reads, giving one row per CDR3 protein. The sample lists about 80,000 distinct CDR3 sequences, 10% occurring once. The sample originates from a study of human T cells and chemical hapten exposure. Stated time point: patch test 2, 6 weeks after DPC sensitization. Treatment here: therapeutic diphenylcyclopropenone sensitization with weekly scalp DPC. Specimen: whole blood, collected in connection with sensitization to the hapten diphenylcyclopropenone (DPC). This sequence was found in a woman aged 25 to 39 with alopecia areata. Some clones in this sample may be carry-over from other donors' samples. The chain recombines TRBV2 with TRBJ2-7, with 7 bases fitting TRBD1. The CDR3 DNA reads TGTGCCAGCAGCCGGACAGGCCTTCACGAGCAGTACTTC. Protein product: CASSRTGLHEQYF.